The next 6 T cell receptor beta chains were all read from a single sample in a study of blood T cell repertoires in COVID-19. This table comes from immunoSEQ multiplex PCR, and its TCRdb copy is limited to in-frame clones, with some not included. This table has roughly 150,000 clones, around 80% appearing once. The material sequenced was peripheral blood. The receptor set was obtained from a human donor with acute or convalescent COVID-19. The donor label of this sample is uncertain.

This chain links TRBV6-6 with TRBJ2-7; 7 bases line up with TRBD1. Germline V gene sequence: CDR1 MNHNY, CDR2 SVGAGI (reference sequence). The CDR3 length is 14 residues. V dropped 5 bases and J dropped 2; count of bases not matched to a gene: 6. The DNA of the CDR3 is TGTGCCAGCAGTCCCCCGACAGGGACCTACGAGCAGTACTTC. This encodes CASSPPTGTYEQYF.

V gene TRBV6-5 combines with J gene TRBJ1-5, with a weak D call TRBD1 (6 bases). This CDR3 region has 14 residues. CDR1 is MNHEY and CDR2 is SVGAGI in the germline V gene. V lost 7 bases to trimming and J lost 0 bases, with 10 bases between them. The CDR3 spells CASKAGVSNQPQHF. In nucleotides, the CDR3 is TGTGCCAGCAAAGCAGGGGTTAGCAATCAGCCCCAGCATTTT.

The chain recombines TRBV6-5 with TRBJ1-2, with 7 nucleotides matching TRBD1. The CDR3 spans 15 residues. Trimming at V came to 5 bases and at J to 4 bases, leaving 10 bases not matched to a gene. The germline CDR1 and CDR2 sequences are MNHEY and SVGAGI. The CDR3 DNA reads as TGTGCCAGCAGTCAAACCCCGGGACAGTTCTATGGCTACACCTTC. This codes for CASSQTPGQFYGYTF.

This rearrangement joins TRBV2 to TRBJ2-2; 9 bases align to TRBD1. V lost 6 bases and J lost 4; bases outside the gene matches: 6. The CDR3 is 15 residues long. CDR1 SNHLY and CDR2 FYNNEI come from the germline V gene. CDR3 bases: TGTGCCAGCAGCCCGGGACAGGGCTTCACCGGGGAGCTGTTTTTT. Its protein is CASSPGQGFTGELFF. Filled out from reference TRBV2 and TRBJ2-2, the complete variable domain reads EPEVTQTPSHQVTQMGQEVILRCVPISNHLYFYWYRQILGQKVEFLVSFYNNEISEKSEIFDDQFSVERPDGSNFTLKIRSTKLEDSAMYFCASSPGQGFTGELFFGEGSRLTVL.

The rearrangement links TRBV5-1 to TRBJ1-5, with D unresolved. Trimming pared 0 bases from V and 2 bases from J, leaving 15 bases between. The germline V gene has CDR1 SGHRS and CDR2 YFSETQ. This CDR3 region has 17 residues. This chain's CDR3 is CASSLGGKERGNQPQHF. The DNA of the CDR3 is TGCGCCAGCAGCTTGGGAGGGAAGGAACGGGGCAATCAGCCCCAGCATTTT.

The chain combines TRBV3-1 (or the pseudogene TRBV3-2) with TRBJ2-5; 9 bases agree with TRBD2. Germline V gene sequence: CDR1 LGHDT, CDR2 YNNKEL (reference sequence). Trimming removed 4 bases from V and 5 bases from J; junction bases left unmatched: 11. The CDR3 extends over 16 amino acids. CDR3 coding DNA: TGTGCCAGCAGCCCGCGGGTAGCGGGGGTAAAGGAGACCCAGTACTTC. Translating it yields CASSPRVAGVKETQYF.